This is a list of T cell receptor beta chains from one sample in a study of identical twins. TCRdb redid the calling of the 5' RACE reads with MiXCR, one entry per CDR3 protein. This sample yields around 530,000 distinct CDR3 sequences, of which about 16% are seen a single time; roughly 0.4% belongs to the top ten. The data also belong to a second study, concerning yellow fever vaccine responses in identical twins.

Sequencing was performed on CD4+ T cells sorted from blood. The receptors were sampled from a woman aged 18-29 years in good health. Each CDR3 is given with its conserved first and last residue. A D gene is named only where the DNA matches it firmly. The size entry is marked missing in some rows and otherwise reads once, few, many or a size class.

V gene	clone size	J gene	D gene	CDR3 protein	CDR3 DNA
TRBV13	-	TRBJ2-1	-	CASSQAGANSYNEQFF	TGTGCCAGCAGCCAAGCTGGGGCCAACTCCTACAATGAGCAGTTCTTC
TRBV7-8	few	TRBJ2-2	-	CASQLEWGRKNTGELFF	TGTGCCAGCCAGCTTGAATGGGGGAGGAAGAACACCGGGGAGCTGTTTTTT
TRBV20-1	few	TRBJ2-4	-	CSALNQGQDIQYF	TGCAGTGCCTTGAATCAGGGGCAAGACATTCAGTACTTC
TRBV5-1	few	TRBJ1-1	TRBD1	CASTGQGANTEAFF	TGCGCCAGTACTGGACAGGGGGCGAACACTGAAGCTTTCTTT
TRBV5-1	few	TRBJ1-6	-	CASSLAGTSNSPLHF	TGCGCCAGCAGCTTGGCGGGGACCTCTAATTCACCCCTCCACTTT
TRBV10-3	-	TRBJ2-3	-	CAITSQAGLTDTQYF	TGTGCCATCACCTCTCAGGCGGGCCTCACAGATACGCAGTATTTT
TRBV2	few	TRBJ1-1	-	CASSGAGRNTEAFF	TGTGCCAGCAGTGGGGCAGGGAGGAACACTGAAGCTTTCTTT
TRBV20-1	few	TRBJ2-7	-	CSARGLPTYEQYF	TGCAGTGCCAGAGGTTTACCAACCTACGAGCAGTACTTC
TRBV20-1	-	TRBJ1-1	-	CSGYSRPATEAFF	TGCAGTGGATACTCGAGACCGGCCACTGAAGCTTTCTTT
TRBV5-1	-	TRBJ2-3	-	CASSFSSDTDTQYF	TGCGCCAGCAGCTTCTCCTCTGACACAGATACGCAGTATTTT
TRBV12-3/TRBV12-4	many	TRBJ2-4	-	CASSLGPGRNIQYF	TGTGCCAGCAGTTTGGGGCCAGGGAGAAACATTCAGTACTTC
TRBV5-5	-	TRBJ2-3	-	CASSVSGHFSTDTQYF	TGTGCCAGCAGCGTGAGCGGACACTTTAGCACAGATACGCAGTATTTT
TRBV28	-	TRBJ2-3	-	CATGSENTQYF	TGTGCCACCGGATCTGAAAATACGCAGTATTTT
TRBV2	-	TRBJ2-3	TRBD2	CASSEEVAGTDTQYF	TGTGCCAGCAGTGAAGAGGTAGCGGGGACAGATACGCAGTATTTT
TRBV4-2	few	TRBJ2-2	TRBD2	CASSQTSGANTGELFF	TGTGCCAGCAGCCAAACTAGCGGCGCGAACACCGGGGAGCTGTTTTTT
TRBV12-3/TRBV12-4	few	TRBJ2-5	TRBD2	CASSIVLAGADRGETQYF	TGTGCCAGCAGCATAGTACTAGCGGGAGCAGACCGTGGAGAGACCCAGTACTTC